The sequence of this T cell receptor (beta chain) was determined in a study of blood T cell repertoires in COVID-19 (dated by TCRdb to 2018 to 2021). Regarding the complete study: Samples from collaborators originated in the United States, Italy and Spain and spanned both the acute and convalescent phases of COVID-19. The material from the prospective study consisted of cDNA or gDNA derived from T cells, B-cell-depleted T cells, or PBMCs. The dataset comprised deeply sampled blood TCRbeta repertoires from subjects exposed to, actively infected with, or recovered from COVID-19. The repertoires were made available in a free public database intended to serve as a resource for research on the immune response to SARS-CoV-2. The samples were drawn from two sources: the first 160 participants of the ongoing ImmuneRACE study, and over 1,000 subjects contributed by 6 global collaborators. A de-identified subject ID, COVID-19 status, age in years and sex were almost always included in the sample metadata. Where HLA class I and class II types were available, the types were taken from metadata supplied by the sample provider, not from assay-based typing.

TCRbeta CDR3 regions were amplified from genomic DNA using the immunoSEQ Assay, a bias-controlled multiplex PCR. The original methods were these. The number of nucleated cells in each sample was estimated from the amplification of reference gene primers within the assay. To quantify the absolute abundance of each unique TCRbeta CDR3 rearrangement, sequence reads were collapsed and filtered. For each sample, productive Simpson clonality was calculated by taking the square root of Simpson's diversity index across productive rearrangements. TCRdb's version of the immuneACCESS table is confined to in-frame rearrangements and falls short of the full clone set. An unresolved V gene accounts for under half of the shortfall where checked; the remainder is of unknown origin. That table gives V, J and clone size, and the DNA gave D and trimming. The sample yields 150,000 to 200,000 clones; around 86% were counted once. The ten largest make up 2% to 3% of the sample.

What the work shows at the level of the full study, not this receptor alone: The quantity of clinical and demographic metadata differed by source and by participant and was supplied without curation.

One collaborating source in Seattle enrolled patients while the patients were actively infected and followed the patients over time throughout the course of disease. Whole blood was collected in K2EDTA tubes by collaborating institutions according to the institutions' own protocols. For TCRbeta analysis, collaborators shipped samples as frozen whole blood, isolated PBMCs, or DNA extracted from either of those sample types. This clone showed up just once. No antigen is known for it. The record has no base qualities; no much larger clone is one base away. This receptor was identified in a woman of 80 years or more with COVID-19, enrolled during active disease. Material for sequencing was peripheral blood.

The nucleotide sequence reads TGCGCCAGCAGTGACCGAACTAGCGGGAGTTTTTACGAGCAGTACTTC. It codes for CASSDRTSGSFYEQYF. This receptor chain uses TRBV10-2 and TRBJ2-7, with 11 middle bases fitting TRBD2. V lost 3 bases and J lost 4 bases, and the count of bases not matched to a germline gene is 8. Its CDR3 holds 16 amino acids, cysteine through phenylalanine. Just CDR3 DNA is preserved here, 48 bases in frame from base 1. CDR1 and CDR2 are drawn from the germline V gene: WSHSY, SAAADI.